One and the same sample provided the 26 T cell receptor beta chains below, sequenced in a study of PD-1 blockade in classical Hodgkin lymphoma. TCRdb's copy holds only in-frame clones and misses some; the assay was immunoSEQ multiplex PCR. The data contain about 20,000 clones, 76% of them seen just once; the ten biggest clones take up 40%. Sample time point: cycle 4 day 1 (C4D1), after about 6 weeks of nivolumab. Every single patient, without exception, relapsed after autologous stem cell transplantation, and brentuximab vedotin exposure varied. Sequenced material: peripheral blood mononuclear cells (PBMCs), taken before the fourth cycle of nivolumab. These receptor sequences come from a human donor with classical Hodgkin lymphoma.

This clone has just a few counts. The rearrangement links TRBV2 to TRBJ2-1; D might be TRBD1 (5 bases). V lost 6 bases to trimming and J lost 15 bases, with 21 bases between them. The CDR3 totals 13 residues. CDR1 is SNHLY and CDR2 is FYNNEI in the germline V gene. The CDR3 sequence is CASSGQGSQVRFF. CDR3 DNA: TGTGCCAGCAGCGGTCAGGGTTCCCAGGTCCGGTTCTTC.

CDR3 nucleotides: TGTGCCAGCTGGACTAGCGGGGGGTCGAGGAATGAGCAGTTCTTC. Translated: CASWTSGGSRNEQFF. This chain joins TRBV6-6 and TRBJ2-1; 14 bases align to TRBD2. Germline V gives CDR1 MNHNY, CDR2 SVGAGI (reference sequence). There are 15 residues in the CDR3. The V and J ends lost 8 bases and 7 bases, in that order; junction bases with no gene match: 7.

The V call is TRBV5-1, the J call TRBJ1-4; D possibly corresponds to TRBD1 (5 bases). Germline V gene data show CDR1 as SGHRS and CDR2 as YFSETQ. This CDR3 spans 19 amino acids. Trimming pared 5 bases from V and 2 bases from J, leaving 25 bases between. The CDR3 loop is CASRLSPRDSAKTNEKLFF. CDR3 DNA sequence: TGCGCCAGCAGACTATCACCCAGGGACTCCGCAAAGACTAATGAAAAACTGTTTTTT.

The J gene is TRBJ2-7, the V gene TRBV4-3; D is unresolved. Germline CDR1 LGHNA, CDR2 YSLEER. Trimming cost V 0 bases and J 3 bases, with 6 bases left between them. The CDR3 runs to 13 residues. The DNA of the CDR3 is TGCGCCAGCAGCCAAGACAGGTTCTACGAGCAGTACTTC. It specifies CASSQDRFYEQYF.

The J gene is TRBJ2-3, the V gene TRBV7-9, with TRBD1 identical over 7 bases. This CDR3 is built from 16 residues. Germline CDR1 is SEHNR and CDR2 is FQNEAQ (reference sequence). V was clipped by 5 bases and J by 2 bases; unmatched bases: 10. Here the CDR3 reads CASSQGTGTDTDTQYF. CDR3 sequence (DNA): TGTGCCAGCAGCCAGGGGACCGGGACAGACACAGATACGCAGTATTTT.

A few counts support this clone. Other DNA sequences in this specimen translate into the identical CDR3. The V and J genes are TRBV25-1 and TRBJ1-5; no clear D. Germline V CDR1 and CDR2: MGHDK, SYGVNS. V was pared by 6 bases and J by 2 bases, with 5 bases between. The length of the CDR3 is 12 residues. CDR3 loop: CASRGGNQPQHF. Here the CDR3 DNA reads TGTGCCAGCAGAGGTGGCAATCAGCCCCAGCATTTT.

The chain joins TRBV11-2 to TRBJ2-1; perhaps TRBD1 as D (5 bases). V lost 5 bases and J 7 bases, leaving 21 bases between the germline ends. This CDR3 is built from 16 residues. CDR1 SGHAT and CDR2 FQNNGV come from the germline V gene. DNA of the CDR3: TGTGCCAGCAGCCCCACCGTTGCAGGGTATTGGAATGAGCAGTTCTTC. This translates into CASSPTVAGYWNEQFF.

By share of the sample, this clone is medium-sized. This rearrangement joins TRBV9 to TRBJ2-7; D unresolved. The V gene's germline CDR1 is SGDLS and CDR2 YYNGEE. The CDR3 runs 15 residues. Trimming shortened V by 0 bases and J by 2 bases, and 12 bases separated the two germline ends. Here the CDR3 DNA reads TGTGCCAGCAGCGTAGCCAGTGGGTGGGCCTACGAGCAGTACTTC. Amino acids: CASSVASGWAYEQYF. Variable domain in full (rest from reference TRBV9 and TRBJ2-7): DSGVTQTPKHLITATGQRVTLRCSPRSGDLSVYWYQQSLDQGLQFLIQYYNGEERAKGNILERFSAQQFPDLHSELNLSSLELGDSALYFCASSVASGWAYEQYFGPGTRLTVT.

The rearrangement uses TRBV29-1 and TRBJ2-3; 10 bases match TRBD1. The V gene's germline CDR1 is SQVTM and CDR2 ANQGSEA. The CDR3 has 12 residues. Trimming removed 4 bases from V and 5 bases from J; junction bases left unmatched: 0. In nucleotides, the CDR3 is TGCAGCGTTGGGACAGGGGGAGATACGCAGTATTTT. It encodes CSVGTGGDTQYF.

This chain joins TRBV2 and TRBJ2-2, with a tentative D call TRBD2 (5 bases). V lost 6 bases and J lost 2, with 10 bases in between. The CDR3 spans 14 residues. The germline CDR1 and CDR2 sequences are SNHLY and FYNNEI. In nucleotides, the CDR3 is TGTGCCAGCAGGGACTTCTTTAACACCGGGGAGCTGTTTTTT. This gives the protein CASRDFFNTGELFF.

The chain employs TRBV30 and TRBJ1-3, with D perhaps matching TRBD1 (5 bases). The CDR3 extends over 14 amino acids. CDR1 and CDR2 from the germline V gene are GTSNPN and SVGIG (reference sequence). V was cut by 5 bases and J by 2 bases, with 13 bases left in between. The CDR3 here is CAWALGGTGNTIYF. The CDR3 DNA reads TGTGCCTGGGCCCTTGGGGGGACTGGAAACACCATATATTTT.

This clone was recorded only once. The genes are TRBV29-1 and TRBJ1-3; maybe TRBD1 (5 bases). Germline V CDR1 and CDR2: SQVTM, ANQGSEA. Trimming took off 4 bases at V and 7 bases at J, with 17 bases between the two ends. The CDR3 is 14 residues long. CDR3 in amino acids: CSVGTGGEGNTIYF. The CDR3 region has the DNA TGCAGCGTTGGTACAGGTGGCGAAGGCAACACCATATATTTT.

The rearrangement links TRBV6-1 to TRBJ1-4; D ambiguous. Trimming took 8 bases from V and 8 from J, leaving 6 bases between them. The CDR3 has 10 amino acids. Germline lookup yields CDR1 MNHNS and CDR2 SASEGT. For the CDR3, the DNA is TGTGCCAGCGAGAGGGAAAAACTGTTTTTT. It translates to CASEREKLFF.

This chain links TRBV30 with TRBJ1-1; unclear D gene. Per germline, CDR1 GTSNPN and CDR2 SVGIG (reference sequence). The V gene lost 5 bases and the J gene lost 3 bases, with 7 bases spanning the gap. This CDR3 contains 11 residues. The CDR3 protein is CAWSRDTEAFF. In DNA form, the CDR3 reads TGTGCCTGGTCTCGGGACACTGAAGCTTTCTTT. Full variable domain (remainder filled in from reference TRBV30 and TRBJ1-1): SQTIHQWPATLVQPVGSPLSLECTVEGTSNPNLYWYRQAAGRGLQLLFYSVGIGQISSEVPQNLSASRPQDRQFILSSKKLLLSDSGFYLCAWSRDTEAFFGQGTRLTVV.

This sequence joins TRBV19 and TRBJ2-6; TRBD1 agrees at 7 bases. CDR1 and CDR2 from the germline V gene are LNHDA and SQIVND (reference sequence). This CDR3 is 18 amino acids long. The ends lost 2 bases at V and 0 bases at J; junction bases unmatched: 7. The CDR3 loop is CASSIWGTDFSGANVLTF. CDR3 nucleotides: TGTGCCAGTAGTATATGGGGGACAGATTTCTCTGGGGCCAACGTCCTGACTTTC.

The chain employs TRBV29-1 and TRBJ1-1; D is perhaps TRBD1 (5 bases). The CDR3 sequence is 15 residues long. Germline values: CDR1 SQVTM, CDR2 ANQGSEA. Deletions cut 4 bases from V and 5 bases from J, with 20 bases between. CDR3 nucleotide sequence: TGCAGCGTTGCGGGGACTGGAGGTTCCGGAACTGAAGCTTTCTTT. Its protein is CSVAGTGGSGTEAFF.

The CDR3 protein is CASSPPTGLNTEAFF. The CDR3 DNA is TGCGCCAGCAGCCCCCCTACGGGGCTGAACACTGAAGCTTTCTTT. This chain connects TRBV4-1 to TRBJ1-1, with D possibly matching TRBD1 (5 bases). The CDR3 covers 15 residues. Germline-derived CDR1 and CDR2 are MGHRA and YSYEKL. Trimming pared 4 bases from V and 0 bases from J, leaving 12 bases between.

This clone occurred a few times. The V call is TRBV7-9, the J call TRBJ2-7; 10 bases fit TRBD1. Germline V gene sequence: CDR1 SEHNR, CDR2 FQNEAQ (reference sequence). The length of the CDR3 is 14 residues. V dropped 7 bases and J dropped 7; count of bases not matched to a gene: 10. The CDR3 DNA is TGTGCCAGCAACCCGGGGACAGGGGTTGGGGAGCAGTACTTC. This translates into CASNPGTGVGEQYF.

This clone was found once. The chain uses TRBV6-6 and TRBJ2-5; perhaps TRBD1 as D (6 bases). V was shortened by 11 bases and J by 4 bases, with 20 bases between the two germline ends. The CDR3 spans 14 residues. The germline CDR1 and CDR2 sequences are MNHNY and SVGAGI (reference sequence). The CDR3 here is CAAGWAGVGETQYF. In nucleotides, the CDR3 is TGTGCCGCAGGTTGGGCAGGGGTCGGAGAGACCCAGTACTTC.

The chain is built from TRBV2 and TRBJ1-2; 8 nucleotides match TRBD1. With V trimmed by 6 bases and J by 6 bases, 3 bases remained unmatched. Germline CDR1 and CDR2: SNHLY and FYNNEI. The CDR3 loop spans 12 amino acids. CDR3 sequence (DNA): TGTGCCAGCAGGGCGACAGGGGATGGCTACACCTTC. The encoded protein is CASRATGDGYTF. Full variable domain (missing parts from reference TRBV2 and TRBJ1-2): EPEVTQTPSHQVTQMGQEVILRCVPISNHLYFYWYRQILGQKVEFLVSFYNNEISEKSEIFDDQFSVERPDGSNFTLKIRSTKLEDSAMYFCASRATGDGYTFGSGTRLTVV.

The chain couples TRBV19 to TRBJ1-2; TRBD1 is a possible D gene (5 bases). The CDR3 spans 16 residues. CDR1 LNHDA and CDR2 SQIVND come from the germline V gene (reference sequence). Trimming left V 0 bases short and J 4 bases short, with 15 bases between. As DNA, the CDR3 is TGTGCCAGTAGTATAGATGGAGCGGGGGTTTTCTATGGCTACACCTTC. Amino acids: CASSIDGAGVFYGYTF. The entire variable domain, with the rest obtained from reference TRBV19 and TRBJ1-2, is as follows: DGGITQSPKYLFRKEGQNVTLSCEQNLNHDAMYWYRQDPGQGLRLIYYSQIVNDFQKGDIAEGYSVSREKKESFPLTVTSAQKNPTAFYLCASSIDGAGVFYGYTFGSGTRLTVV.

This clone appeared a few times. The rearrangement uses TRBV19 and TRBJ2-7; 10 bases fit TRBD2. CDR1 LNHDA and CDR2 SQIVND come from the germline V gene (reference sequence). V was pared by 5 bases and J by 3 bases, with 4 bases of the junction left unmatched. CDR3 size: 14 residues. CDR3 sequence: CASSVTSGIYEQYF. CDR3 nucleotides: TGTGCCAGTAGTGTAACTAGCGGGATCTACGAGCAGTACTTC. Full variable domain (remainder filled in from reference TRBV19 and TRBJ2-7): DGGITQSPKYLFRKEGQNVTLSCEQNLNHDAMYWYRQDPGQGLRLIYYSQIVNDFQKGDIAEGYSVSREKKESFPLTVTSAQKNPTAFYLCASSVTSGIYEQYFGPGTRLTVT.

This clone appeared a few times. The rearrangement links TRBV5-4 to TRBJ1-2; TRBD1 matches 8 bases. Trimming cost V 3 bases and J 8 bases; bases outside gene matches: 9. The CDR3 totals 14 residues. Germline-derived CDR1 and CDR2 are SGHNT and YYREEE (reference sequence). CDR3 in DNA: TGTGCCAGCAGCTCCGGACAGGGAGTCTGGGGCTACACCTTC. This translates into CASSSGQGVWGYTF.

This rearrangement joins TRBV11-3 to TRBJ2-7, with 8 bases lining up with TRBD1. This CDR3 comprises 17 residues. Germline loops: CDR1 SGHNT, CDR2 YENEEA. With 1 base clipped from V and 3 bases from J, the junction kept 11 bases outside the gene matches. The CDR3 region has the DNA TGTGCCAGCAGCTTAGCGTTATCCGGGACAGGCTTCTACGAGCAGTACTTC. Translating gives CASSLALSGTGFYEQYF. The complete variable domain, with remaining parts taken from reference TRBV11-3 and TRBJ2-7, reads EAGVVQSPRYKIIEKKQPVAFWCNPISGHNTLYWYLQNLGQGPELLIRYENEEAVDDSQLPKDRFSAERLKGVDSTLKIQPAELGDSAVYLCASSLALSGTGFYEQYFGPGTRLTVT.

The chain employs TRBV7-8 and TRBJ2-2; no definite D call. The ends were cut back, 5 bases at V and 7 bases at J, with 14 bases in the middle. The CDR3 length is 14 residues. Germline CDR1 SGHVS, CDR2 FQNEAQ. Here the CDR3 DNA reads TGTGCCAGCAGCCGACAAGGGATTAGCGGGGAGCTGTTTTTT. Its translation is CASSRQGISGELFF. Full variable domain (outside the CDR3, taken from reference TRBV7-8 and TRBJ2-2): GAGVSQSPRYKVAKRGQDVALRCDPISGHVSLFWYQQALGQGPEFLTYFQNEAQLDKSGLPSDRFFAERPEGSVSTLKIQRTQQEDSAVYLCASSRQGISGELFFGEGSRLTVL.

This chain uses TRBV18 with TRBJ2-5; unclear D gene. The CDR3 covers 12 residues. V was clipped by 5 bases and J by 5 bases, with 9 bases between them. The germline V gene has CDR1 KGHSH and CDR2 LQKENI. The CDR3 protein is CASSRVGETQYF. The CDR3 bases are TGTGCCAGCTCAAGAGTGGGGGAGACCCAGTACTTC.